The 14 T cell receptor beta chains given below trace back to one sample, sequenced in a study of graft-versus-host responses after intestinal transplantation. Profiled with immunoSEQ multiplex PCR; TCRdb holds only in-frame clones, not every one. The sample holds about 100,000 clones, around 90% seen once. The material sequenced was PBMCs, taken about 460 days after intestinal transplant. These receptors were obtained from a human patient who received an intestinal transplant, so some T cells may come from the graft donor.

This chain links TRBV7-2 with TRBJ1-6, with D maybe TRBD1 (6 bases). The germline gives CDR1 SGHTA, CDR2 FQGNSA. Trimming cost V 5 bases and J 14 bases, with 19 bases left between them. CDR3 length: 14 residues. The CDR3 spells CASSPTDGQGTLHF. In DNA form, the CDR3 reads TGTGCCAGCAGCCCAACGGACGGGCAGGGGACCCTCCACTTT.

This clone was seen only once. This sequence joins TRBV5-6 and TRBJ1-2; D is uncertain. The CDR3 is 17 residues long. Germline CDR1 reads SGHDT; CDR2 reads YYEEEE. Trimming stripped 0 bases from V and 4 bases from J, with 19 bases between. CDR3 DNA: TGTGCCAGCAGCTTGGGCCAGGACGGCTTCCTCCTCTATGGCTACACCTTC. Translated, it gives CASSLGQDGFLLYGYTF.

The chain carries TRBV5-1 and TRBJ2-1, with D possibly matching TRBD1 (5 bases). Germline loops: CDR1 SGHRS, CDR2 YFSETQ. V was cut by 3 bases and J by 0 bases, with 10 bases left in between. The CDR3 sequence is 15 residues long. The CDR3 DNA follows: TGCGCCAGCAGCTCCAGGGTCCCCTCCTACAATGAGCAGTTCTTC. This gives the protein CASSSRVPSYNEQFF.

This clone was counted once. CDR3 protein: CASSAEQRRGTDTQYF. In DNA, the CDR3 is TGTGCCAGCAGCGCCGAACAGAGAAGGGGCACAGATACGCAGTATTTT. This chain connects TRBV5-4 to TRBJ2-3; the D is unclear. Germline values: CDR1 SGHNT, CDR2 YYREEE (reference sequence). The length of the CDR3 is 16 residues. V was cut by 4 bases and J by 1 base, with 16 bases left in between.

The chain recombines TRBV18 with TRBJ2-1; 15 bases are a match to TRBD2. Unmatched junction bases numbered 8, after V lost 5 bases and J lost 0 bases. Germline CDR1 KGHSH, CDR2 LQKENI. The CDR3 runs to 19 residues. CDR3 sequence reads: CASSSRTSGGASSYNEQFF. CDR3 in DNA: TGTGCCAGCTCATCTAGGACTAGCGGGGGGGCAAGCTCCTACAATGAGCAGTTCTTC.

The gene calls are TRBV28 and TRBJ1-1, with D perhaps matching TRBD1 (6 bases). The V end was cut by 2 bases, the J end by 5 bases, with 9 bases between. The length of the CDR3 is 13 residues. CDR1 is MDHEN, CDR2 SYDVKM, per germline. The CDR3 region is CASSLQGRTEAFF. DNA of the CDR3: TGTGCCAGCAGTTTACAGGGGAGGACTGAAGCTTTCTTT. The whole variable domain, remainder taken from reference TRBV28 and TRBJ1-1, is DVKVTQSSRYLVKRTGEKVFLECVQDMDHENMFWYRQDPGLGLRLIYFSYDVKMKEKGDIPEGYSVSREKKERFSLILESASTNQTSMYLCASSLQGRTEAFFGQGTRLTVV.

This clone was recorded only once. The J gene is TRBJ2-7, the V gene TRBV19; 7 nucleotides match TRBD1. This CDR3 is 15 amino acids long. V was pared by 5 bases and J by 4 bases, with 11 bases of the junction left unmatched. Germline lookup yields CDR1 LNHDA and CDR2 SQIVND (reference sequence). The CDR3: CASSRYRGIEYEQYF. CDR3 coding DNA: TGTGCCAGTAGTCGATACAGGGGAATAGAATACGAGCAGTACTTC.

This clone appeared a few times. A far larger clone is a single base away, which makes a read error likely. J is TRBJ1-5 and V is TRBV7-9, with 9 bases identical to TRBD1. With V trimmed by 5 bases and J by 5 bases, 10 bases remained unmatched. Germline values: CDR1 SEHNR, CDR2 FQNEAQ (reference sequence). This CDR3 is built from 16 residues. DNA for the CDR3: TGTGCCAGCAGCCCGGGACAGGGTAAGAGCTATCAGCCCCAGCATTTT. The encoded protein is CASSPGQGKSYQPQHF.

The chain carries TRBV9 and TRBJ1-6; TRBD1 is a possible D gene (6 bases). V was pared by 3 bases and J by 10 bases, with 20 bases between. The CDR3 spans 16 residues. CDR1 and CDR2 from the germline V gene are SGDLS and YYNGEE. For the CDR3, the DNA is TGTGCCAGCAGCGCCCCCTCGGGGGGCCACAGCTCACCCCTCCACTTT. It yields the protein CASSAPSGGHSSPLHF. The full variable domain, its missing parts supplied by reference TRBV9 and TRBJ1-6, is DSGVTQTPKHLITATGQRVTLRCSPRSGDLSVYWYQQSLDQGLQFLIQYYNGEERAKGNILERFSAQQFPDLHSELNLSSLELGDSALYFCASSAPSGGHSSPLHFGNGTRLTVT.

About this clone: Mismatch with germline at one junction end may stem from a read error. The chain combines TRBV7-7 with TRBJ2-7; D is possibly TRBD1 (5 bases). The CDR3 sequence is 13 residues long. Germline CDR1 SSHAT, CDR2 FNYEAQ (reference sequence). The DNA of the CDR3 is TGTGCTAGCAGCTTGGGCAGGGCCTACGAGCAGTACTTC. Protein sequence: CASSLGRAYEQYF. The variable domain in full, with the rest retrieved from reference TRBV7-7 and TRBJ2-7, is GAGVSQSPRYKVTKRGQDVTLRCDPISSHATLYWYQQALGQGPEFLTYFNYEAQPDKSGLPSDRFSAERPEGSISTLTIQRTEQRDSAMYRCASSLGRAYEQYFGPGTRLTVT.

V and J are TRBV7-2 and TRBJ1-2; TRBD1 might be the D (5 bases). CDR3 size: 13 residues. V lost 6 bases and J 6 bases, leaving 14 bases between the germline ends. Germline V CDR1 and CDR2: SGHTA, FQGNSA. CDR3 sequence: CASSPNGADGYTF. DNA for the CDR3: TGTGCCAGCAGTCCAAACGGGGCTGATGGCTACACCTTC.

CDR3 residues: CASSLVGHSYEQYF. The CDR3 DNA is TGTGCCAGCAGCTTAGTTGGACACTCCTACGAGCAGTACTTC. V and J are TRBV7-9 and TRBJ2-7; D might be TRBD1 (5 bases). Germline lookup yields CDR1 SEHNR and CDR2 FQNEAQ (reference sequence). The length of the CDR3 is 14 residues. The V end lost 1 base, the J end lost 0 bases, and 7 bases lay between the germline ends.

The chain recombines TRBV4-2 with TRBJ1-6, with TRBD1 identical over 10 bases. Looked up from germline, CDR1 is LGHNA and CDR2 is YNFKEQ. This CDR3 is 16 amino acids long. The junction had 7 bases not matched to a gene; V was cut back by 1 base and J by 10 bases. For the CDR3, the DNA is TGTGCCAGCAGCCAAGCTGATGGGACAGGGGAATCACCCCTCCACTTT. This sequence encodes CASSQADGTGESPLHF.

V gene TRBV6-5 combines with J gene TRBJ1-1, with 10 bases identical to TRBD1. V lost 2 bases and J lost 5; bases outside the gene matches: 5. The CDR3 covers 15 residues. In germline, CDR1 is MNHEY, CDR2 SVGAGI. In nucleotides, the CDR3 is TGTGCCAGCAGTTACCTGGACAGGGGGGGGACTGAAGCTTTCTTT. This sequence encodes CASSYLDRGGTEAFF.